This is a list of T cell receptor beta chains from one sample in a study of cytotoxic CD8 clonotypes in ibrutinib-treated CLL. Here immunoSEQ multiplex PCR was the method, and the copy in TCRdb shows in-frame clones only, minus some. The repertoire includes some 350,000 clones, approximately 67% of them detected once, and around 6.6% sits in the top ten. This sample comprised PBMCs, obtained after 36 months of ibrutinib treatment. These receptors came from a human donor with chronic lymphocytic leukemia. The CDR3 runs from the conserved cysteine through the conserved F or W. A D gene is named only where the DNA matches it firmly. Part of the rows lack a size; the others show once, few, many or a class for expanded clones.

- TRBJ1-6 - TRBV4-1 TGCGCCAGCAGCCAAGATAAAGGATCACCCCTCCACTTT CASSQDKGSPLHF
- TRBJ2-7 few TRBV27 TGTGCCACCGGGAGACGGAGGAGCCACGAGCAGTACTTC CATGRRRSHEQYF
- TRBJ1-2 few TRBV6-5 TGTGCCAGCAGCCGGGCAGGAAGATATGGCTACACCTTC CASSRAGRYGYTF
TRBD1 TRBJ1-1 - TRBV4-2 TGTGCCAGCAGCCAAGACATACCCTATTTCAGGGGGAGGATAGGTACTGAAGCTTTCTTT CASSQDIPYFRGRIGTEAFF
TRBD1 TRBJ1-2 - TRBV5-5 TGTGCCAGCAGCCGCACGACAGGGGGGGATGGCTACACCTTC CASSRTTGGDGYTF
- TRBJ2-3 - TRBV5-1 TGCGCCAGCAGCTTCGAGGTGGGTGCCCAGTATTTT CASSFEVGAQYF
TRBD1 TRBJ2-7 - TRBV6-6 TGTGCCAGCAGTTACCGGTTAGGGGGACAGGGCGGCGAGCAGTACTTC CASSYRLGGQGGEQYF
TRBD1 TRBJ1-2 few TRBV18 TGTGCCAGCTCACCCCAGGGGGGGGCCTATGGCTACACCTTC CASSPQGGAYGYTF
TRBD1 TRBJ2-1 - TRBV5-1 TGCGCCAGCAGCTTGGCCCAGGGGGATAATGAGCAGTTCTTC CASSLAQGDNEQFF
- TRBJ1-2 - TRBV5-5 TGTGCCAGCAGCCCCGTTCCCTCCGGACAGCATGGCTACACCTTC CASSPVPSGQHGYTF
- TRBJ2-1 few TRBV4-1 TGCGCCAGCAGCCAAGACGACAGACCAAGAACCTGGGAGCAGTTCTTC CASSQDDRPRTWEQFF
- TRBJ1-2 few TRBV27 TGTGCCAGCAAGGGCAGGGCCATTGATGGCTACACCTTC CASKGRAIDGYTF
TRBD2 TRBJ2-7 - TRBV27 TGTGCCAGCAGTTGTGAAGGGGTCTTCGGCGACTTTACTAGCGGGAGGGCAATAAGCGAGCAGTACTTC CASSCEGVFGDFTSGRAISEQYF
TRBD2 TRBJ2-3 - TRBV6-1 TGTGCCAGCAGTGAAATGGGGACTAGCGGGGGGACGGATACGCAGTATTTT CASSEMGTSGGTDTQYF
- TRBJ2-4 - TRBV15 TGTGCCACCAGCAGAGCTCAACGGGGTAGAGGGGCCAAAAACATTCAGTACTTC CATSRAQRGRGAKNIQYF
TRBD2 TRBJ2-7 - TRBV9 TGTGCCAGCAGCGTAGGGGGAGGGAGTACCTCCTACGAGCAGTACTTC CASSVGGGSTSYEQYF
- TRBJ1-2 - TRBV10-2 TGCGCCAGCAGTGGTAGGGAGCTCGGTGGCTACACCTTC CASSGRELGGYTF
- TRBJ1-1 - TRBV5-4 TGTGCCAGCAGCCCCTCAGTAGGGTTAGGCAGGGAAGCTTTCTTT CASSPSVGLGREAFF
- TRBJ1-5 once TRBV9 TGTGCCAGCAGCCTCCGCGCAGGGGATCAGCCCCAGCATTTT CASSLRAGDQPQHF
TRBD1 TRBJ2-2 - TRBV6-5 TGTGCCAGCAGTCGACAGACAGGGACCAAAGGGGAGCTGTTTTTT CASSRQTGTKGELFF